This TCR beta chain was captured in a study of OX40 agonist ivuxolimab in advanced cancers. Turning to the study itself: The dose-escalation group included hepatocellular carcinoma, melanoma, renal cell carcinoma and head and neck cancer.

This CDR3 region has 13 residues. In germline, CDR1 is SEHNR, CDR2 FQNEAQ (reference sequence). Deletions cut 4 bases from V and 1 base from J, with 7 bases between. Method: immunoSEQ multiplex PCR; TCRdb's copy keeps in-frame clones and lacks some. The sample consists of tens of thousands of clones, around 87% of them appearing once. The chain uses TRBV7-9 and TRBJ2-5, with D unclear. This sample comprised CD4+ or CD8+ T cells sorted from blood, obtained in a trial of the OX40 agonist ivuxolimab. The TCR sequence derives from an adult with an advanced solid tumor such as melanoma, head and neck, liver or kidney cancer. CDR3 coding DNA: TGTGCCAGCAGCTCGGACGGCCAAGAGACCCAGTACTTC. It encodes CASSSDGQETQYF.